This T cell receptor (beta chain) was identified during a study of CD8+ T cells in alopecia areata. Documented treatment: oral pan-JAK inhibitor, 5-10 mg twice daily. CDR1 and CDR2 (germline): LGHNA, YNFKEQ. The CDR3 length is 17 residues. Trimming left V 5 bases short and J 6 bases short, with 26 bases between. Study-wide points: Given one nonresponder, whether baseline CD8+ expansion relates to response remains uncertain. Scalp clonality and expanded CD8+ clones among the top 100 were significantly decreased by tofacitinib.

Sequencing templates came from extracted RNA that was reverse transcribed into cDNA. Some clones are missing from TCRdb's copy, which holds only in-frame ones; the method was immunoSEQ multiplex PCR. The data show about 180,000 clones, roughly 46% seen once. On this clone: Its antigen is as yet unknown.

The receptor's source is a human donor with alopecia areata. This chain connects TRBV4-2 to TRBJ2-7; D is possibly TRBD1 (5 bases). Sequencing used CD8+ T cells sorted from blood, obtained at week 52, from a patient treated with tofacitinib. CDR3 sequence: CASSFDYDQGSSFEQYF. The CDR3 region has the DNA TGTGCCAGCAGCTTCGATTATGATCAGGGCTCCTCTTTCGAGCAGTACTTC.